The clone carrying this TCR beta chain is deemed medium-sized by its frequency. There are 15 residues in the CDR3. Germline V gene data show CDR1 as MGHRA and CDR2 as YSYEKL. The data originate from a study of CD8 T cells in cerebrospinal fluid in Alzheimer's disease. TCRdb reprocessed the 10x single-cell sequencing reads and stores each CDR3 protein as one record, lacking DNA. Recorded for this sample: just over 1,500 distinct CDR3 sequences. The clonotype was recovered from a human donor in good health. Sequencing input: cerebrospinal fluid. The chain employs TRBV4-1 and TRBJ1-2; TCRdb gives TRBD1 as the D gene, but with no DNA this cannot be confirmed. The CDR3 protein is CASSPRQGANYGYTF.